Below are 5 T cell receptor beta chains sequenced from a single sample in a study of T cells in Graves' hyperthyroidism and ophthalmopathy. Amplification targeted TCR beta CDR3 regions from RNA transcripts. Using the HTBI primer set, a first-round RT-PCR was run on the TCR CDR3. Each CDR3 protein is one row after TCRdb ran MiXCR on the multiplex PCR reads. The sample consists of some 580,000 distinct CDR3 sequences, more than 15% of them appearing once. The sequenced sample was blood. These receptors were obtained from a woman in her forties with Graves' ophthalmopathy.

This chain joins TRBV30 and TRBJ2-3, with TRBD1 matching over 7 bases. This CDR3 is 13 amino acids long. V shed 3 bases, J shed 8 bases, and the junction held 8 bases outside the gene matches. Germline lookup yields CDR1 GTSNPN and CDR2 SVGIG (reference sequence). The CDR3 DNA reads as TGTGCCTGGAGGGCCACAGGGGTCGGTACGCAGTATTTT. Translation gives CAWRATGVGTQYF. Looking up the rest from reference TRBV30 and TRBJ2-3 gives the full variable domain: SQTIHQWPATLVQPVGSPLSLECTVEGTSNPNLYWYRQAAGRGLQLLFYSVGIGQISSEVPQNLSASRPQDRQFILSSKKLLLSDSGFYLCAWRATGVGTQYFGPGTRLTVL.

This clonotype was picked up a small number of times. The V and J genes are TRBV11-2 and TRBJ1-4; possibly TRBD1 for D (5 bases). Germline lookup yields CDR1 SGHAT and CDR2 FQNNGV. Trimming took 1 base from V and 3 from J, leaving 24 bases between them. The CDR3 spans 20 residues. The CDR3 here is CASSLAPGARLRRANEKLFF. CDR3 nucleotide sequence: TGTGCCAGCAGCTTAGCTCCCGGGGCCAGGCTCCGTCGGGCTAATGAAAAACTGTTTTTT.

This clonotype has only a few counts. V gene TRBV18 combines with J gene TRBJ2-2; 8 nucleotides match TRBD1. Germline lookup yields CDR1 KGHSH and CDR2 LQKENI. The ends lost 2 bases at V and 3 bases at J; junction bases unmatched: 5. The CDR3 covers 16 residues. This CDR3 is CASSPSQGADTGELFF. In DNA form, the CDR3 reads TGTGCCAGCTCACCAAGCCAGGGGGCGGACACCGGGGAGCTGTTTTTT.

As concerns this clonotype: One base away lies a much larger clone, so this may be a sequencing read error. The V gene is TRBV6-1, the J gene TRBJ2-3; 13 nucleotides align to TRBD2. The CDR3 runs to 16 residues. Germline lookup yields CDR1 MNHNS and CDR2 SASEGT. CDR3 protein: CANSRGLAGITDTQYF. The CDR3 DNA follows: TGTGCCAACAGTAGGGGACTAGCGGGGATCACAGATACGCAGTATTTT.

This rearrangement joins TRBV27 to TRBJ1-1, with D perhaps matching TRBD1 (5 bases). Trimming removed 4 bases at V and 1 base at J, with 16 bases between. The length of the CDR3 is 16 residues. CDR1 and CDR2 from the germline V gene are MNHEY and SMNVEV (reference sequence). As DNA, the CDR3 is TGTGCCAGCAGTTGGGTTCGATGGGGCAAGAACACTGAAGCTTTCTTT. This sequence encodes CASSWVRWGKNTEAFF.